These 4 T cell receptor beta chains came from one sample sequenced in a study of T cell repertoires in cytomegalovirus infection. TCRdb re-analysed the reads in MiXCR, keeping a single row per CDR3 protein. The sample yields roughly 150,000 distinct CDR3 sequences, 32% seen once. These receptors lack a known antigen. The sample here was CD8+ T cells from cultured PBMCs, taken from culture after CMV antigen stimulation. These receptors originate from a human donor in good health (CMV status not recorded). Some clones in this sample may be carry-over from other donors' samples.

This chain joins TRBV7-9 and TRBJ1-3, with 7 positions matching TRBD1. V lost 1 base and J lost 8; bases outside the gene matches: 2. CDR3 size: 13 residues. CDR1 SEHNR and CDR2 FQNEAQ come from the germline V gene (reference sequence). This CDR3 is CASSLDRGDTIYF. In DNA, the CDR3 is TGTGCCAGCAGCTTAGACAGGGGCGACACCATATATTTT.

This clonotype was detected only a few times. The chain combines TRBV11-2 with TRBJ1-2; the D is unclear. V shed 4 bases and J shed 8 bases, with 17 bases lying between them. CDR1 SGHAT and CDR2 FQNNGV come from the germline V gene. The CDR3 consists of 14 residues. The CDR3 is CASSSPAGQRGYTF. The CDR3 nucleotides are TGTGCCAGCAGCTCTCCCGCGGGTCAAAGGGGCTACACCTTC. Drawing the rest from reference TRBV11-2 and TRBJ1-2, the complete variable domain is EAGVAQSPRYKIIEKRQSVAFWCNPISGHATLYWYQQILGQGPKLLIQFQNNGVVDDSQLPKDRFSAERLKGVDSTLKIQPAKLEDSAVYLCASSSPAGQRGYTFGSGTRLTVV.

This clonotype was seen only a few times. The gene calls are TRBV5-6 and TRBJ1-4, with D perhaps TRBD1 (6 bases). Germline values: CDR1 SGHDT, CDR2 YYEEEE. Trimming stripped 4 bases from V and 0 bases from J, with 13 bases between. This CDR3 is built from 16 residues. CDR3 nucleotide sequence: TGTGCCAGCAGCGTACAGGACAGATCAACTAATGAAAAACTGTTTTTT. Translating gives CASSVQDRSTNEKLFF.

This clonotype was counted a few times. This sequence joins TRBV12-3 or TRBV12-4 and TRBJ2-5, with a tentative D call TRBD1 (6 bases). Trimming left V 1 base short and J 0 bases short, with 12 bases between. The CDR3 is 16 amino acids. DNA for the CDR3: TGTGCCAGCAGTTTAGTACAGGGATGGTACCAAGAGACCCAGTACTTC. This codes for CASSLVQGWYQETQYF.